Sequencing of this TCR beta chain was carried out in a study of radiotherapy plus CTLA-4 blockade in lung cancer. Notes on the study in general: Early blood T cell clone changes and increased post-radiation serum interferon-beta were reportedly the strongest response predictors. Peripheral blood showed expansion of tumor-derived TCR clones after radiotherapy and ipilimumab.

Sequencing was performed with immunoSEQ multiplex PCR; in TCRdb, only in-frame clones are kept and a portion is missing. The sample lists roughly 39,000 clones; about 73% were seen once. On this clone: No antigen is known for it. One end of the junction fails to match germline, which may point to a read error.

This CDR3 is 13 amino acids long. Germline loops: CDR1 SGHDN, CDR2 FVKESK. The V and J genes are TRBV14 and TRBJ1-1; TRBD1 is a possible D gene (6 bases). Here the sequenced sample was peripheral blood, taken from a patient treated with radiotherapy plus ipilimumab. The sequence was collected from a human donor with non-small cell lung cancer who had stable disease on radiotherapy plus ipilimumab. The CDR3 sequence is CASSQEGDTEALF. CDR3 nucleotides: TGTGCCAGCAGCCAAGAGGGGGACACTGAAGCTTTGTTT.